Sequencing of this TCR beta chain was carried out in a study of T cell responses to AZD1222 COVID-19 vaccine. Points from the study as a whole: Among AZD1222 vaccinees, only 5 to 7 were seropositive at baseline. The repertoires were collected only after the peak T cell response. Donor demographics were predominantly white British with a female majority; clonal diversity may be underestimated.

This clone was found once. Its antigen is unknown. Profiled with immunoSEQ multiplex PCR; TCRdb holds only in-frame clones, not every one. The sample consists of about 84,000 clones, about 90% of them appearing once. This CDR3 spans 12 amino acids. Germline loops: CDR1 MDHEN, CDR2 SYDVKM. V gave up 8 bases and J gave up 4 bases, with 11 bases separating them. V is TRBV28 and J is TRBJ1-2, with D unclear. Sequences were derived from peripheral blood, sampled on day 0 of AZD1222 vaccination. The sequence came from an adult in good health. CDR3 in amino acids: CASSTQVYGYTF. The CDR3 DNA follows: TGTGCCAGCTCGACGCAGGTCTATGGCTACACCTTC.